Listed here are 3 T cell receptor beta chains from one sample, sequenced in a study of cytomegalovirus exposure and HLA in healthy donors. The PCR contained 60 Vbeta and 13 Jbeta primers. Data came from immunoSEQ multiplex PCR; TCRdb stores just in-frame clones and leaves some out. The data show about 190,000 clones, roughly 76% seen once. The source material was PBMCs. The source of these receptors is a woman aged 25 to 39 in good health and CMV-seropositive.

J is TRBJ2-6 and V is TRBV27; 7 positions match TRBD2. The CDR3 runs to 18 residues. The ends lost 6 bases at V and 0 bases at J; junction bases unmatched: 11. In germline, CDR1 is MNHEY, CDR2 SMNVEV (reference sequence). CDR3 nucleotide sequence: TGTGCCAGCAGGTTGGTGGGAGGGAGGGACTCTGGGGCCAACGTCCTGACTTTC. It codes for CASRLVGGRDSGANVLTF.

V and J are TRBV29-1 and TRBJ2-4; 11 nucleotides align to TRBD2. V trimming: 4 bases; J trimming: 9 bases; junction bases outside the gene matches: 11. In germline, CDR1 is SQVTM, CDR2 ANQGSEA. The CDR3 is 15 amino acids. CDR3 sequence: CSVVVAGGPLPIQYF. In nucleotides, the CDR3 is TGCAGCGTTGTAGTAGCGGGAGGGCCTTTACCCATTCAGTACTTC.

The CDR3 protein is CASSLSEKTDPRNTEAFF. The CDR3 DNA sequence: TGTGCCAGCAGTTTATCGGAAAAGACAGACCCCAGGAACACTGAAGCTTTCTTT. This chain joins TRBV27 and TRBJ1-1; a weak D match, TRBD1 (5 bases). The V gene's germline CDR1 is MNHEY and CDR2 SMNVEV (reference sequence). This CDR3 contains 18 residues. V was trimmed by 0 bases and J by 1 base, leaving 18 bases between them.